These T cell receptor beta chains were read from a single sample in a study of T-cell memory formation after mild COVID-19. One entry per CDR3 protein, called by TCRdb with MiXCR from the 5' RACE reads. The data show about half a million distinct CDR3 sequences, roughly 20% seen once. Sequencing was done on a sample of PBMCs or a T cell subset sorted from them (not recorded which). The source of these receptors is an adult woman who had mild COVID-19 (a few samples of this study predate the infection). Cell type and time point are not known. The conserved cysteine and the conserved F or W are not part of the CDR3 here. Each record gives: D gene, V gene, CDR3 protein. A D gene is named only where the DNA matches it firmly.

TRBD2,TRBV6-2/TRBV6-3,ASSLPVAGRGETQY
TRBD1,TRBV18,ASSPDRGDVGGYT
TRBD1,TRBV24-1,ATSAPDRGDETQY
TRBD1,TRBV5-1,ASSIGQAGETEAF
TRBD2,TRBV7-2,ASSLPGTRNTQY
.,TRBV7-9,ASSPAGRIANEKLF
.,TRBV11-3,ASSLVSQGLLF
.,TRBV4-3,ASSQEGALAKNIQY
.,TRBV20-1,SARLGYGYT
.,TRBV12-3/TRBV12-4,ASSTANTEAF
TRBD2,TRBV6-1,ASSTIGLAGFQETQY
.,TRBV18,ASSPLPDSGPPA